This is a list of T cell receptor beta chains from one sample in a study of blood T cell repertoires in COVID-19. TCRdb's copy holds only in-frame clones and misses some; the assay was immunoSEQ multiplex PCR. The table lists around 250,000 clones, 82% of them singletons. Sequencing used PBMCs or T cells enriched from blood (not recorded which). The receptor set was obtained from a man aged 40-49 years who had been exposed to COVID-19. The CDR3 runs from the conserved cysteine through the conserved F or W. D genes are given only for firm matches. The size of a clone is reported for some rows only, either as once, few or many, or as a class for expanded clones.

D: -; J: TRBJ1-1; size: -; V: TRBV25-1; CDR3: CASSPKGVSPEAFF; DNA: TGTGCCAGCAGCCCTAAGGGGGTGAGCCCTGAAGCTTTCTTT
D: -; J: TRBJ2-7; size: -; V: TRBV10-2; CDR3: CATKQGRSSEQYF; DNA: TGCGCCACCAAACAGGGCCGGAGCTCCGAGCAGTACTTC
D: -; J: TRBJ2-7; size: few; V: TRBV3-1/TRBV3-2; CDR3: CASSQDREQYF; DNA: TGTGCCAGCAGCCAAGATCGCGAGCAGTACTTC
D: TRBD1; J: TRBJ2-2; size: -; V: TRBV5-1; CDR3: CASSLGDRMNTGELFF; DNA: TGCGCCAGCAGCTTGGGGGACAGGATGAACACCGGGGAGCTGTTTTTT
D: -; J: TRBJ1-5; size: few; V: TRBV4-1; CDR3: CASRETGSGQPQHF; DNA: TGCGCCAGCAGAGAAACAGGGTCGGGACAGCCCCAGCATTTT
D: -; J: TRBJ2-7; size: -; V: TRBV29-1; CDR3: CSVFWQEGYEQYF; DNA: -
D: -; J: TRBJ1-1; size: -; V: TRBV11-3; CDR3: CASSRKGGTEAFF; DNA: TGTGCCAGCAGCAGGAAGGGGGGGACTGAAGCTTTCTTT
D: TRBD1; J: TRBJ2-3; size: -; V: TRBV30; CDR3: CASSRGLSTDTQYF; DNA: TGTGCCAGCTCCAGGGGGCTATCCACAGATACGCAGTATTTT
D: TRBD1; J: TRBJ1-1; size: -; V: TRBV27; CDR3: CASAGDRGRRGTEAFF; DNA: TGTGCCAGCGCGGGGGACAGGGGACGGAGGGGCACTGAAGCTTTCTTT
D: -; J: TRBJ1-3; size: -; V: TRBV9; CDR3: CASSANRVGGNTIYF; DNA: TGTGCCAGCAGCGCTAACAGGGTTGGAGGAAACACCATATATTTT
D: TRBD1; J: TRBJ1-6; size: -; V: TRBV19; CDR3: CASIAGTGLGPLHF; DNA: TGTGCCAGTATCGCGGGGACAGGGTTAGGGCCCCTCCACTTT
D: TRBD1; J: TRBJ1-3; size: -; V: TRBV6-5; CDR3: CASRPDRAAGNTIYF; DNA: TGTGCCAGCAGGCCCGACAGGGCGGCTGGAAACACCATATATTTT
D: -; J: TRBJ1-2; size: -; V: TRBV2; CDR3: CASSPGAGGYTF; DNA: TGTGCCAGCAGCCCAGGGGCGGGTGGCTACACCTTC
D: -; J: TRBJ1-1; size: -; V: TRBV14; CDR3: CASSQLRRGGGVMDTEAFF; DNA: TGTGCCAGCAGCCAACTGCGACGGGGCGGGGGAGTTATGGACACTGAAGCTTTCTTT
D: -; J: TRBJ2-1; size: -; V: TRBV7-3; CDR3: CASSVDTLNEQFF; DNA: TGTGCCAGCAGCGTCGACACCCTAAATGAGCAGTTCTTC
D: -; J: TRBJ2-5; size: many; V: TRBV24-1; CDR3: CATSNGRGYQETQYF; DNA: TGTGCCACCAGTAACGGGAGAGGTTACCAAGAGACCCAGTACTTC
D: -; J: TRBJ2-5; size: -; V: TRBV19; CDR3: CASSIDRGRETQYF; DNA: TGTGCCAGTAGTATAGACAGGGGACGAGAGACCCAGTACTTC
D: -; J: TRBJ1-5; size: -; V: TRBV6-1; CDR3: CASSEVARQPQHF; DNA: TGTGCCAGCAGTGAAGTTGCGCGGCAGCCCCAGCATTTT
D: -; J: TRBJ2-2; size: -; V: TRBV12-3/TRBV12-4; CDR3: CASTEQGPGELFF; DNA: TGTGCCAGCACCGAACAGGGCCCCGGGGAGCTGTTTTTT
D: TRBD1; J: TRBJ1-5; size: -; V: TRBV4-1; CDR3: CASSHSRQGSNQPQHF; DNA: TGCGCCAGCAGCCATTCAAGACAGGGAAGCAATCAGCCCCAGCATTTT
D: -; J: TRBJ1-2; size: -; V: TRBV25-1; CDR3: CASSEIDRTYGYTF; DNA: TGTGCCAGCAGTGAAATAGACAGGACTTATGGCTACACCTTC
D: TRBD1; J: TRBJ2-5; size: -; V: TRBV14; CDR3: CASSQDWGTAVKETQYF; DNA: TGTGCCAGCAGCCAAGATTGGGGGACAGCGGTGAAAGAGACCCAGTACTTC
D: TRBD1; J: TRBJ1-6; size: many; V: TRBV6-4; CDR3: CASSQTGQGGSPLHF; DNA: TGTGCCAGCAGTCAGACCGGACAGGGAGGATCACCCCTCCACTTT
D: -; J: TRBJ2-7; size: -; V: TRBV7-2; CDR3: CASSPGSYEQYF; DNA: TGTGCCAGCAGCCCGGGGTCCTACGAGCAGTACTTC
D: TRBD2; J: TRBJ2-3; size: -; V: TRBV9; CDR3: CASSVASGRGADTQYF; DNA: TGTGCCAGCAGCGTAGCCAGCGGGAGGGGCGCAGATACGCAGTATTTT
D: TRBD1; J: TRBJ2-7; size: -; V: TRBV7-9; CDR3: CASSLAAGGIDEQYF; DNA: TGTGCCAGCAGCTTAGCGGCAGGGGGTATCGACGAGCAGTACTTC
D: -; J: TRBJ1-3; size: -; V: TRBV9; CDR3: CASSLLLEAESSGNTIYF; DNA: TGTGCCAGCAGCCTACTTCTTGAGGCGGAGAGCTCTGGAAACACCATATATTTT
D: TRBD1; J: TRBJ1-2; size: -; V: TRBV30; CDR3: CAWSVQGGNYGYTF; DNA: TGTGCCTGGAGTGTACAGGGGGGTAACTATGGCTACACCTTC